This T cell receptor beta chain was obtained from a study of T cell responses to AZD1222 COVID-19 vaccine. This clone was found a few times. Its target is not known. Using immunoSEQ multiplex PCR, the repertoire was profiled, and TCRdb retains in-frame clones only, with some absent. Among roughly 150,000 clones listed, about nine tenths were seen once. Overall study findings and caveats: All repertoire sampling was performed exclusively after the peak T cell response.

The ends were cut back, 6 bases at V and 4 bases at J, with 18 bases in the middle. The CDR3 runs 15 residues. Germline CDR1 and CDR2: SNHLY and FYNNEI. This sequence originates from an adult who received the AZD1222 COVID-19 vaccine. The sequences come from peripheral blood, collected 28 days after the second AZD1222 dose. The genes are TRBV2 and TRBJ1-2; D ambiguous. CDR3 DNA sequence: TGTGCCAGCAGCCCGAGTCGGCAGGACCCCTATGGCTACACCTTC. It encodes CASSPSRQDPYGYTF.